This paragraph reports one T cell receptor (beta chain). Its antigen remains unknown. This sample includes further DNA sequences coding for the same CDR3. This sample is drawn from a study of beta chain features in type 1 diabetes. Study-wide findings and caveats: All four CD4+ subsets of Type 1 diabetes patients contained TCRB CDR3s that were moderately but significantly shorter.

Expressed TCRB transcripts were sequenced, since all the RNA that had been isolated was reverse transcribed. Naive, central memory and regulatory T cell samples averaged around 3.5 million immunoSEQ reads each. This table comes from immunoSEQ multiplex PCR, and its TCRdb copy is limited to in-frame clones, with some not included. The sample has some 640,000 clones; about 14% are singletons. Germline lookup yields CDR1 MDHEN and CDR2 SYDVKM. Trimming stripped 6 bases from V and 7 bases from J, with 6 bases between. This CDR3 has 10 amino acids. The J gene is TRBJ1-2, the V gene TRBV28; D is uncertain. The sample taken for sequencing was naive CD4+ T cells from blood. This TCR was sampled from a young man with type 1 diabetes. The CDR3 reads CASSSGGYTF. In nucleotides, the CDR3 is TGTGCCAGCAGCTCGGGTGGCTACACCTTC.